This T cell receptor (beta chain) was found in a study of cytomegalovirus exposure and HLA in healthy donors. This CDR3 has 14 residues. Trimming shortened V by 4 bases and J by 8 bases, and 17 bases separated the two germline ends. From germline, CDR1 is SNHLY and CDR2 FYNNEI. Notes on the study in general: Listed as cytomegalovirus-associated were more than 150 TCR beta chains. Reports showed the classifier diagnosing cytomegalovirus status with high specificity and sensitivity. A later analysis linked a missense variant in DCLRE1C to the trimming of TCR beta V and J genes.

Use of 60 Vbeta and 13 Jbeta primers characterized the PCR. Produced via immunoSEQ multiplex PCR; TCRdb's table is partial and in-frame only. The sample contains some 180,000 clones, 76% of which appear only once. Note on this clone: The antigen is not known.

The sample comprised PBMCs. The clonotype was recovered from a woman aged 25 to 39 in good health and CMV-seropositive. J is TRBJ1-2 and V is TRBV2; D uncertain. This CDR3 is CASSAQRTDRGYTF. CDR3 nucleotides: TGTGCCAGCAGTGCCCAGCGGACGGATCGGGGCTACACCTTC.